This is a list of T cell receptor beta chains from one sample in a study of blood T cell repertoires in COVID-19. Libraries were prepared by immunoSEQ multiplex PCR; TCRdb keeps only in-frame clonotypes and omits some of them. Among approximately 280,000 clones listed, around 86% were seen once. Sequencing was performed on peripheral blood. Every receptor here comes from a woman younger than 45 who had recovered from COVID-19. CDR3s include the opening cysteine and the closing phenylalanine or tryptophan. D genes are given only for firm matches. Clone sizes are given selectively: once, few, many, or a class where the clone is expanded.

j_gene | abundance | len | d_gene | v_gene | CDR3aa | CDR3nt
TRBJ2-7 | - | 15 | TRBD2 | TRBV13 | CASSLGRGTSLAQYF | TGTGCCAGCAGCTTAGGCCGAGGGACTAGTTTGGCGCAGTACTTC
TRBJ2-5 | - | 14 | TRBD2 | TRBV28 | CASRSGLAVETQYF | TGTGCCAGCAGGTCGGGACTAGCGGTGGAGACCCAGTACTTC
TRBJ1-1 | - | 16 | - | TRBV27 | CASSLHGLLENTEAFF | TGTGCCAGCAGTTTGCACGGACTGCTTGAGAACACTGAAGCTTTCTTT
TRBJ1-6 | - | 16 | - | TRBV15 | CATSRDGNRDNSPLHF | TGTGCCACCAGCAGAGATGGCAACAGGGATAATTCACCCCTCCACTTT
TRBJ1-1 | - | 13 | TRBD1 | TRBV6-4 | CASYRGTNTEAFF | TGTGCCAGCTACAGGGGGACTAACACTGAAGCTTTCTTT
TRBJ2-7 | - | 15 | - | TRBV6-2/TRBV6-3 | CASSSWTSSSYEQYF | TGTGCCAGCAGCTCCTGGACTTCCTCATCCTACGAGCAGTACTTC
TRBJ2-5 | - | 13 | - | TRBV7-9 | CASSLFELETQYF | TGTGCCAGCAGCTTATTTGAGCTGGAGACCCAGTACTTC
TRBJ2-1 | - | 13 | - | TRBV2 | CASSSSSYNEQFF | TGTGCCAGCAGTTCGAGCTCCTACAATGAGCAGTTCTTC
TRBJ2-4 | - | 15 | - | TRBV19 | CASSDQQFNKNIQYF | TGTGCCAGTAGCGACCAACAGTTTAACAAAAACATTCAGTACTTC
TRBJ2-5 | - | 12 | - | TRBV2 | CASATSTETQYF | TGTGCCAGCGCGACTAGTACCGAGACCCAGTACTTC
TRBJ1-4 | once | 17 | - | TRBV29-1 | CSVLELMPGSTNEKLFF | TGCAGCGTCCTAGAGTTAATGCCGGGATCAACTAATGAAAAACTGTTTTTT
TRBJ2-1 | - | 15 | TRBD2 | TRBV28 | CASSGGVAGYNEQFF | TGTGCCAGCAGTGGGGGGGTAGCGGGTTACAATGAGCAGTTCTTC
TRBJ1-6 | - | 14 | - | TRBV28 | CASRRSRQARLLHF | TGTGCCAGCAGGCGATCGAGACAGGCGAGGCTCCTCCACTTT
TRBJ2-2 | - | 16 | TRBD2 | TRBV7-7 | CASSLYGSGSTGELFF | TGTGCTAGCAGCTTATATGGGAGCGGGAGCACCGGGGAGCTGTTTTTT
TRBJ2-7 | - | 11 | - | TRBV27 | CASSSSYEQYF | TGTGCCAGCAGTTCATCCTACGAGCAGTACTTC
TRBJ2-3 | - | 15 | TRBD2 | TRBV5-1 | CASKESGDLTDTQYF | TGCGCCAGCAAGGAAAGCGGGGACCTCACAGATACGCAGTATTTT
TRBJ2-7 | - | 15 | - | TRBV10-2 | CASMRGKSRGDEQYF | TGCGCCAGCATGCGGGGGAAGAGTAGGGGGGACGAGCAGTACTTC
TRBJ2-1 | - | 12 | - | TRBV6-1 | CASSELPGGQFF | TGTGCCAGCAGTGAATTACCCGGGGGGCAGTTCTTC
TRBJ2-1 | - | 15 | TRBD2 | TRBV18 | CASSSGLAGVNEQFF | TGTGCCAGCTCCTCTGGACTAGCGGGAGTCAATGAGCAGTTCTTC
TRBJ2-3 | - | 16 | TRBD2 | TRBV11-2 | CASSQSASGVVDTQYF | TGTGCCAGCAGCCAGTCGGCTAGCGGGGTTGTAGATACGCAGTATTTT
TRBJ2-3 | - | 14 | - | TRBV5-4 | CASSLVQGADTQYF | TGTGCCAGCAGCTTGGTACAGGGAGCAGATACGCAGTATTTT
TRBJ2-1 | - | 16 | - | TRBV19 | CASSIAGYSSYNEQFF | TGTGCCAGTAGTATAGCGGGGTATAGCTCCTACAATGAGCAGTTCTTC
TRBJ1-5 | - | 14 | TRBD1 | TRBV6-5 | CASSFGQGNQPQHF | TGTGCCAGCAGTTTCGGACAGGGCAATCAGCCCCAGCATTTT
TRBJ1-1 | - | 15 | TRBD1 | TRBV19 | CASTDGTGANTEAFF | TGTGCCAGTACCGACGGGACAGGGGCGAACACTGAAGCTTTCTTT
TRBJ1-1 | once | 12 | - | TRBV19 | CASSIWNTEAFF | TGTGCCAGTAGTATCTGGAACACTGAAGCTTTCTTT
TRBJ1-3 | - | 15 | - | TRBV5-4 | CASSLGANSGNTIYF | TGTGCCAGCAGCTTGGGGGCCAACTCTGGAAACACCATATATTTT
TRBJ2-5 | - | 13 | - | TRBV19 | CASRPGSQETQYF | TGTGCCAGTAGGCCCGGGTCCCAAGAGACCCAGTACTTC
TRBJ1-2 | - | 14 | TRBD1 | TRBV5-4 | CASSFSDREDGYTF | TGTGCCAGCAGCTTTAGCGACAGGGAAGATGGCTACACCTTC
TRBJ1-1 | - | 17 | TRBD1 | TRBV6-6 | CASSQLGQVIANTEAFF | TGTGCCAGCAGTCAACTAGGACAGGTGATTGCGAACACTGAAGCTTTCTTT
TRBJ1-4 | - | 16 | - | TRBV27 | CASSLVRRVGLEKLFF | TGTGCCAGCAGTTTGGTCCGGAGGGTTGGCCTTGAAAAACTGTTTTTT
TRBJ1-5 | few | 13 | TRBD1 | TRBV3-1/TRBV3-2 | CASSGDRGPPQHF | TGTGCCAGCAGCGGGGACAGGGGGCCGCCCCAGCATTTT
TRBJ2-7 | - | 19 | TRBD2 | TRBV4-2 | CASSPTPRPGTSDSYEQYF | TGTGCCAGCAGCCCGACCCCTCGACCCGGGACTAGCGACTCCTACGAGCAGTACTTC
TRBJ2-5 | - | 15 | - | TRBV4-1 | CASSQDPRYQETQYF | TGCGCCAGCAGCCAAGATCCCAGGTATCAAGAGACCCAGTACTTC
TRBJ2-5 | - | 16 | TRBD1 | TRBV19 | CASSIEGTGVGKTQYF | TGTGCCAGTAGTATAGAGGGGACAGGGGTAGGGAAGACCCAGTACTTC
TRBJ1-4 | few | 18 | - | TRBV19 | CASSKGSGLTTTNEKLFF | TGTGCCAGTAGTAAGGGATCGGGGTTAACAACGACTAATGAAAAACTGTTTTTT
TRBJ2-2 | - | 16 | - | TRBV5-1 | CASSLEGWPGSGELFF | TGCGCCAGCAGCTTGGAGGGGTGGCCAGGGTCCGGGGAGCTGTTTTTT
TRBJ1-1 | - | 15 | TRBD1 | TRBV29-1 | CSVSGTEGLNTEAFF | TGCAGCGTATCCGGGACAGAGGGACTGAACACTGAAGCTTTCTTT
TRBJ2-7 | - | 14 | TRBD2 | TRBV18 | CASSPGLADYEQYF | TGTGCCAGCTCACCTGGACTAGCGGATTACGAGCAGTACTTC
TRBJ2-1 | - | 14 | - | TRBV3-1/TRBV3-2 | CASSQAGDANEQFF | TGTGCCAGCAGCCAAGCAGGTGATGCCAATGAGCAGTTCTTC
TRBJ1-2 | - | 14 | - | TRBV15 | CATSARRGDYGYTF | TGTGCCACCAGCGCTAGACGGGGTGACTATGGCTACACCTTC
TRBJ1-6 | few | 15 | - | TRBV27 | CASRSQALYNSPLHF | TGTGCCAGCAGGTCCCAGGCGCTTTATAATTCACCCCTCCACTTT
TRBJ2-7 | - | 16 | TRBD2 | TRBV7-8 | CASSLAPGLVSYEQYF | TGTGCCAGCAGCTTAGCGCCGGGACTAGTCTCCTACGAGCAGTACTTC
TRBJ2-2 | once | 14 | TRBD2 | TRBV28 | CASMSGRAAGELFF | TGTGCCAGCATGAGCGGGAGGGCCGCCGGGGAGCTGTTTTTT
TRBJ2-1 | once | 15 | TRBD2 | TRBV9 | CASSVVSGTYNEQFF | TGTGCCAGCAGCGTAGTGAGCGGGACTTACAATGAGCAGTTCTTC
TRBJ2-7 | - | 15 | TRBD1 | TRBV2 | CASTLGGSVSYEQYF | TGTGCCAGCACCCTAGGGGGCAGTGTAAGCTACGAGCAGTACTTC